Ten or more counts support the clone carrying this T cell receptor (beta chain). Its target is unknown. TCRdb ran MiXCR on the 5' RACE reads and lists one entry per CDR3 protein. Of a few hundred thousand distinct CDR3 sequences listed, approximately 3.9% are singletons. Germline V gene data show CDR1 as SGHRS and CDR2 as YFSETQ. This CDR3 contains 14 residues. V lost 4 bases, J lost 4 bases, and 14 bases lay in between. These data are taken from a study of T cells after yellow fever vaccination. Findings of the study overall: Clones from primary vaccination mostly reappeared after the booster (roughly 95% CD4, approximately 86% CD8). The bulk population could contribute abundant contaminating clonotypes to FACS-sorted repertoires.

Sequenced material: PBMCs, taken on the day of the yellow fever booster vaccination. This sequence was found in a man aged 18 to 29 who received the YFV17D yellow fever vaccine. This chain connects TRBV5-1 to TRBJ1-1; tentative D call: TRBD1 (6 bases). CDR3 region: CASSVYREGTEAFF. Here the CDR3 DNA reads TGCGCCAGCAGCGTATACAGGGAGGGCACTGAAGCTTTCTTT.